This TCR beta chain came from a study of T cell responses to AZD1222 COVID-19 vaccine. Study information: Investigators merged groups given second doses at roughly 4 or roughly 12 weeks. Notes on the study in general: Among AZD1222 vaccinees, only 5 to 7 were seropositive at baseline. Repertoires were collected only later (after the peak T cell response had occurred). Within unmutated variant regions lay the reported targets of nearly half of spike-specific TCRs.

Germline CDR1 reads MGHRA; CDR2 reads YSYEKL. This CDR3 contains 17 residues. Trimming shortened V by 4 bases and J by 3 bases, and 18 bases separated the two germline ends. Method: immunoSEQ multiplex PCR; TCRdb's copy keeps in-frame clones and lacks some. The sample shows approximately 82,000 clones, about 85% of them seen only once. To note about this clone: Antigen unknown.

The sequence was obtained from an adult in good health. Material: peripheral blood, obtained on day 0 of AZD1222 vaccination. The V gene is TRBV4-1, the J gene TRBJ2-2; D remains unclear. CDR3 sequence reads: CASSPHLFQLDTGELFF. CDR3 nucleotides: TGCGCCAGCAGCCCGCACTTGTTTCAGCTAGACACCGGGGAGCTGTTTTTT.